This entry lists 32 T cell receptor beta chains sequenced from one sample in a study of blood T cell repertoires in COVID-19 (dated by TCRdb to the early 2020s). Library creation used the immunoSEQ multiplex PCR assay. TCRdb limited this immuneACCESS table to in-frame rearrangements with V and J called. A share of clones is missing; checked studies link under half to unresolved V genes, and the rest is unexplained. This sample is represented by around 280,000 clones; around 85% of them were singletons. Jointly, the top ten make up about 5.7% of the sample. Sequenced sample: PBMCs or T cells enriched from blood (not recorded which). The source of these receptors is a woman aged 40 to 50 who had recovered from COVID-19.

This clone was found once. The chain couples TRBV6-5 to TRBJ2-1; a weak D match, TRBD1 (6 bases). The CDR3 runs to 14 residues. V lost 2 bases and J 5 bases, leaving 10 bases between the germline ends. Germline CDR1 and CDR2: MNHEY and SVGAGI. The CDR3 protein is CASSYDRRHNEQFF. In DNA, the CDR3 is TGTGCCAGCAGTTACGACAGGAGACACAATGAGCAGTTCTTC.

The CDR3 DNA follows: TGTGCCAGCACCGCGTTACCCTCTGGAAACACCATATATTTT. Its translation is CASTALPSGNTIYF. The rearrangement uses TRBV28 and TRBJ1-3, with D unclear. The V gene lost 7 bases and the J gene lost 0 bases, with 10 bases spanning the gap. Germline V gene lookup returns CDR1 MDHEN and CDR2 SYDVKM. The CDR3 is made up of 14 amino acids.

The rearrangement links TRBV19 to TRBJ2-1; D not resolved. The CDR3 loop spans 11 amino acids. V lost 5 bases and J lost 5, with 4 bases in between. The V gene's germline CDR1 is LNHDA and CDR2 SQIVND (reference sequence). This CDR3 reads CASSSNNEQFF. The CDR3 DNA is TGTGCCAGTAGTTCCAACAATGAGCAGTTCTTC.

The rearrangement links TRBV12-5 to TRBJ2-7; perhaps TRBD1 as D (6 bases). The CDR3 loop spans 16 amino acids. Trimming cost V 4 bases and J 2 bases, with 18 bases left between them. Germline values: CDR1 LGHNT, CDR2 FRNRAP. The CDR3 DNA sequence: TGTGCTAGTGGTTCGGCGAATCCCGACAGGACCTACGAGCAGTACTTC. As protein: CASGSANPDRTYEQYF.

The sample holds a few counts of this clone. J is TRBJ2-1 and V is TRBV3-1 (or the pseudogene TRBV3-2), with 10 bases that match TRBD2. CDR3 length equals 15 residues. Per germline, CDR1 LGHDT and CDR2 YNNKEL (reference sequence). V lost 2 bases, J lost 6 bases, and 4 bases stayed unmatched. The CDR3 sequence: CASSQLAGVTNEQFF. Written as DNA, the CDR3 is TGTGCCAGCAGCCAACTAGCGGGAGTAACCAATGAGCAGTTCTTC.

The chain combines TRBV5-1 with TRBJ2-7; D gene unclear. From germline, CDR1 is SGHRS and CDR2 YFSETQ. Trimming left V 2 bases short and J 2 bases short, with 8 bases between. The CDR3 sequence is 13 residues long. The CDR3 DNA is TGCGCCAGCAGCTTTGGGCCAGCCTACGAGCAGTACTTC. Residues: CASSFGPAYEQYF.

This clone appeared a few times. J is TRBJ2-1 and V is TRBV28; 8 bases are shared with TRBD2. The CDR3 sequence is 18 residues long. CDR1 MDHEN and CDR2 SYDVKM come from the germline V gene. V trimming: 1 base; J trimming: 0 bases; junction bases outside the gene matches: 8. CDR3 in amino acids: CASSLSPGLGSSYNEQFF. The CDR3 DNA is TGTGCCAGCAGTTTATCTCCGGGACTAGGGAGCTCCTACAATGAGCAGTTCTTC.

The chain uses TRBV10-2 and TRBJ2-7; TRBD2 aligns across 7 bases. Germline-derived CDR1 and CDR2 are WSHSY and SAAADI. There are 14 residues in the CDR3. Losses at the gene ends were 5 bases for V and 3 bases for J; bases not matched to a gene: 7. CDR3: CASSRASGFYEQYF. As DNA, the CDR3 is TGCGCCAGCAGTAGGGCTAGCGGTTTCTACGAGCAGTACTTC.

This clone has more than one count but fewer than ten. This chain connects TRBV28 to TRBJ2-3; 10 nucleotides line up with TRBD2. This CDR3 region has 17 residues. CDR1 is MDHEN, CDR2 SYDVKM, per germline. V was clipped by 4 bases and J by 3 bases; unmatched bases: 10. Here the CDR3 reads CASSSHLAGVETDTQYF. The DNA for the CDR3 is TGTGCCAGCAGTTCCCATCTAGCGGGAGTAGAGACAGATACGCAGTATTTT.

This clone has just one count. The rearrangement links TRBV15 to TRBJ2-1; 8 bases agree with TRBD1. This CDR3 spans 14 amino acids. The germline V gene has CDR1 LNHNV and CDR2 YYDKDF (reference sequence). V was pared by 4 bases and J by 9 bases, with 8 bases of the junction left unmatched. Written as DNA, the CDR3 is TGTGCCACCAGCACGCCCAACAGGGGGACTGAGCAGTTCTTC. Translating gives CATSTPNRGTEQFF.

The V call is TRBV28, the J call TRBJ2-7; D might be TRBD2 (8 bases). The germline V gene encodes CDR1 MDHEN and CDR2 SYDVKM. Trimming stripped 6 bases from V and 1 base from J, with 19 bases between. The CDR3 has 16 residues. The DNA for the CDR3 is TGTGCCAGCAGCCCCCGGGGGGGACAGCGATCCTACGAGCAGTACTTC. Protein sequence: CASSPRGGQRSYEQYF.

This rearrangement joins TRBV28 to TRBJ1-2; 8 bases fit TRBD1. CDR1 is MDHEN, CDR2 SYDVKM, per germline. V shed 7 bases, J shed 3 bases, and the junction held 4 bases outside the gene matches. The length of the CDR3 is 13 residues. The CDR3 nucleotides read TGTGCCAGCACCATACAGGGGGACTATGGCTACACCTTC. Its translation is CASTIQGDYGYTF.

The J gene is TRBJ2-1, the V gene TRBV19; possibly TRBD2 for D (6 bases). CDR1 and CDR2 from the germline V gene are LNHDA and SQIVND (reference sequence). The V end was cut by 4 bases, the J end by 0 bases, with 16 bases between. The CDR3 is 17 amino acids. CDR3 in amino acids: CASSSGGRTASYNEQFF. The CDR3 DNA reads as TGTGCCAGTAGTAGTGGAGGGCGGACCGCCTCCTACAATGAGCAGTTCTTC.

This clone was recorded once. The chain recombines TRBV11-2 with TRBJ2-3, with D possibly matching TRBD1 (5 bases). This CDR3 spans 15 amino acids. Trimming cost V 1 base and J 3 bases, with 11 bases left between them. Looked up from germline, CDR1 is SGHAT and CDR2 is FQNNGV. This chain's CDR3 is CASSLVPKGTDTQYF. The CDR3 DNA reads TGTGCCAGCAGCTTAGTTCCTAAGGGGACAGATACGCAGTATTTT.

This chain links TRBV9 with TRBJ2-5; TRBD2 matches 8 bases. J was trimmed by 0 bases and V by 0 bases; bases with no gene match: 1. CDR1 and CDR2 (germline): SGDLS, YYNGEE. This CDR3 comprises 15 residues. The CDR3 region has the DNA TGTGCCAGCAGCGTAGTGGGACTAGACCAAGAGACCCAGTACTTC. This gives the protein CASSVVGLDQETQYF.

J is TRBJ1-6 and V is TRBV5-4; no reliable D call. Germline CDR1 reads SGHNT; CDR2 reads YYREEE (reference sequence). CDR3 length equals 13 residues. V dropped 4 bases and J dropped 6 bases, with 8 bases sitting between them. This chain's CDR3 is CASSTTGNSPLHF. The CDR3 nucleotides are TGTGCCAGCAGCACTACTGGTAATTCACCCCTCCACTTT.

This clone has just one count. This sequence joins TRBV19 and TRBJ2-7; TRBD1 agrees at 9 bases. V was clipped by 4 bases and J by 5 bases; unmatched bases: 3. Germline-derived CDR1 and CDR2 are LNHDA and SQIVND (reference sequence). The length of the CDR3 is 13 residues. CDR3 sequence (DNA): TGTGCCAGTAGTAGAACAGGGGGCGACGAGCAGTACTTC. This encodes CASSRTGGDEQYF.

Here the CDR3 reads CASSGPLQSGKWEQFF. The CDR3 DNA sequence: TGTGCCAGCAGTGGACCTCTACAGAGCGGGAAATGGGAGCAGTTCTTC. The V gene is TRBV6-1, the J gene TRBJ2-1, with TRBD2 matching over 7 bases. V shed 4 bases and J 10 bases; nucleotides not matched to a gene: 16. Germline V gives CDR1 MNHNS, CDR2 SASEGT. The length of the CDR3 is 16 residues.

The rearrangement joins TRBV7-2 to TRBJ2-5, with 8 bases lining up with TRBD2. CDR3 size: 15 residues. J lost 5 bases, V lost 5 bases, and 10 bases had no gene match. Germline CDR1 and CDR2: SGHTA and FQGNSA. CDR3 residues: CASSRDGLAGETQYF. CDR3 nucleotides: TGTGCCAGCAGCCGGGACGGACTAGCAGGCGAGACCCAGTACTTC.

The CDR3 region has the DNA TGTGCCAGCAGCTCAAGCGGACTACGGCTGGTCAATGAGCAGTTCTTC. Amino acid sequence: CASSSSGLRLVNEQFF. The rearrangement links TRBV7-9 to TRBJ2-1, with D possibly matching TRBD2 (6 bases). The CDR3 spans 16 residues. Germline CDR1 SEHNR, CDR2 FQNEAQ (reference sequence). Trimming removed 4 bases at V and 6 bases at J, with 19 bases between.

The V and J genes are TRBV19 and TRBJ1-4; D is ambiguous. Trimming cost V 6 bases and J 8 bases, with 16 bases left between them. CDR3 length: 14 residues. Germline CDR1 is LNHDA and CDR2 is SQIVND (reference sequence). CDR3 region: CASRLSPTSEKLFF. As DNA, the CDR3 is TGTGCCAGTAGGCTGTCGCCGACATCCGAAAAACTGTTTTTT.

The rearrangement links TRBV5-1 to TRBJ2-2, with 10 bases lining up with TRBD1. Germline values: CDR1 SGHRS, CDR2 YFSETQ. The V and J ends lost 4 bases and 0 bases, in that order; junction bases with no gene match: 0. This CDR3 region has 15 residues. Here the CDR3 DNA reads TGCGCCAGCAGCGGGACAGGGGCGAACACCGGGGAGCTGTTTTTT. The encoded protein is CASSGTGANTGELFF.

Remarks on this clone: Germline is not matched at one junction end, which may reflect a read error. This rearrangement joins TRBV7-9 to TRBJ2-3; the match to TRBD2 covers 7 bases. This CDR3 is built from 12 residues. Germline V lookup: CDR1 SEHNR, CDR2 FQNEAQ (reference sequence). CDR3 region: CASSQPPGLGLF. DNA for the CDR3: TGTGCCAGCAGCCAGCCCCCTGGACTAGGGCTTTTT.

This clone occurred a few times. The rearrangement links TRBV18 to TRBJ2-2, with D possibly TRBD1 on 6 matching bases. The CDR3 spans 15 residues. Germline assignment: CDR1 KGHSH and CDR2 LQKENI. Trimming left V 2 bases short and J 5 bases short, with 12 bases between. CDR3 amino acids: CASSPSGQTTGELFF. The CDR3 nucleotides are TGTGCCAGCTCACCAAGTGGACAGACTACCGGGGAGCTGTTTTTT.

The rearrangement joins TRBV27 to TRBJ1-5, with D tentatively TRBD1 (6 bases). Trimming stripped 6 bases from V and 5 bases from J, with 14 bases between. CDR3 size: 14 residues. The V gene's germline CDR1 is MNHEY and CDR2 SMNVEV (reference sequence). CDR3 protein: CASSLGTSDQPQHF. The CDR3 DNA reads TGTGCCAGCAGCCTGGGGACAAGTGATCAGCCCCAGCATTTT.

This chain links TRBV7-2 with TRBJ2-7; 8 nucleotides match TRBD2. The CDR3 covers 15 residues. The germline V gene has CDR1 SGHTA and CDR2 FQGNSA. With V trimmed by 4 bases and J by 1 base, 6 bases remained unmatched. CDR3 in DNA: TGTGCCAGCAGCTCCGGGACTAGGTTTTCCTACGAGCAGTACTTC. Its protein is CASSSGTRFSYEQYF.

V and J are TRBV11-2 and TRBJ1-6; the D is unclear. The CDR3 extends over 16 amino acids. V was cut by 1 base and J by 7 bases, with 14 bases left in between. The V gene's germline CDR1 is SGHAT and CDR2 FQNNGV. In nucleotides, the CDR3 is TGTGCCAGCAGCTTAGTAGTAGGTTTGAGGAATTCACCCCTCCACTTT. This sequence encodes CASSLVVGLRNSPLHF.

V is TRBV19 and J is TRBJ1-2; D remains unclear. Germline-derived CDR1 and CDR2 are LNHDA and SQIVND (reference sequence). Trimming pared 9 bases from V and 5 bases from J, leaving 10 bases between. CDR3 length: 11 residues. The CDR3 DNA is TGTGCCAGCCAGGCAGGTTATGGCTACACCTTC. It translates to CASQAGYGYTF.

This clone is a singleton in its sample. CDR3 bases: TGCGCCAGCAGCCGTGTAGAGGGACTAGCGGGTGGGGAGCAGTTCTTC. This encodes CASSRVEGLAGGEQFF. The chain employs TRBV4-1 and TRBJ2-1; TRBD2 agrees at 12 bases. Trimming removed 4 bases from V and 10 bases from J; junction bases left unmatched: 11. This CDR3 is built from 16 residues. CDR1 and CDR2 (germline): MGHRA, YSYEKL.

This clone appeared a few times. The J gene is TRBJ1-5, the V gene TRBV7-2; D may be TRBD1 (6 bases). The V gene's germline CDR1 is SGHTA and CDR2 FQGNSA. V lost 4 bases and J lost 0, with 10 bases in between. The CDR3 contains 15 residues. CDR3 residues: CASSWQGSSNQPQHF. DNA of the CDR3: TGTGCCAGCAGCTGGCAGGGGAGTAGCAATCAGCCCCAGCATTTT.

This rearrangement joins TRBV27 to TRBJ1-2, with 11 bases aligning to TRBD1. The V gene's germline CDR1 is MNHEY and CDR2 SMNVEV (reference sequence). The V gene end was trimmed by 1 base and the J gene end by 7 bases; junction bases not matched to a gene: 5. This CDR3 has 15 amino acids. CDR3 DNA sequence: TGTGCCAGCAGTTTATTTGGACAGGGGGCGACTGGCTACACCTTC. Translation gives CASSLFGQGATGYTF.

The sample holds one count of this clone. DNA of the CDR3: TGCAGCGTTAGTCTAGCGGGAGGGCCCGAGTACTTC. Translating it yields CSVSLAGGPEYF. This chain connects TRBV29-1 to TRBJ2-7, with 12 bases that match TRBD2. The CDR3 has 12 residues. The V gene end was trimmed by 5 bases and the J gene end by 11 bases; junction bases not matched to a gene: 7. Germline CDR1 SQVTM, CDR2 ANQGSEA.